This paragraph covers one T cell receptor (beta chain) sequence. Assay used: immunoSEQ multiplex PCR; TCRdb lists only in-frame clones, some missing. The sample has 350,000 to 400,000 clones, approximately 90% seen once. The length of the CDR3 is 14 residues. Germline V lookup: CDR1 LNHDA, CDR2 SQIVND (reference sequence). The V and J ends lost 3 bases and 9 bases respectively, with 18 bases between them. This specimen comes from a study of blood T cell repertoires in COVID-19. The sequence came from a woman aged 40 to 49 who had been exposed to COVID-19. The sequenced sample was PBMCs or T cells enriched from blood (not recorded which). V gene TRBV19 combines with J gene TRBJ2-7; D not certain. The CDR3, as DNA: TGTGCCAGTAGTATGACTGTGAGTTCCGATAGGCAGTACTTC. This codes for CASSMTVSSDRQYF.